The subject of this entry is one T cell receptor beta chain. This sample was included in a study of blood T cell repertoires in COVID-19. Study at large: Some COVID-19 samples were acute and others convalescent; all came from the United States, Italy and Spain.

In the original analysis: Amplification with reference gene primers provided the estimates of nucleated cell counts. The data were produced by immunoSEQ multiplex PCR, yet TCRdb's version contains in-frame clones alone and is incomplete. D and trimming come from the DNA, and the V and J calls and clone size come from that table. The sample consists of about 120,000 clones, around 90% of them appearing once. With 7 bases removed from V and 0 bases from J, the gap between germline ends came to 19 bases. Germline lookup yields CDR1 MGHDK and CDR2 SYGVNS. The CDR3 runs to 17 residues. The source material was peripheral blood. The chain couples TRBV25-1 to TRBJ1-3; the D gene is possibly TRBD1 (5 bases). The sequence was obtained from a human donor in a cohort sampled during active COVID-19. As DNA, the CDR3 is TGTGCCAGCACCCCCATGGGAGGGGCGGGCTCTGGAAACACCATATATTTT. Its protein product is CASTPMGGAGSGNTIYF.